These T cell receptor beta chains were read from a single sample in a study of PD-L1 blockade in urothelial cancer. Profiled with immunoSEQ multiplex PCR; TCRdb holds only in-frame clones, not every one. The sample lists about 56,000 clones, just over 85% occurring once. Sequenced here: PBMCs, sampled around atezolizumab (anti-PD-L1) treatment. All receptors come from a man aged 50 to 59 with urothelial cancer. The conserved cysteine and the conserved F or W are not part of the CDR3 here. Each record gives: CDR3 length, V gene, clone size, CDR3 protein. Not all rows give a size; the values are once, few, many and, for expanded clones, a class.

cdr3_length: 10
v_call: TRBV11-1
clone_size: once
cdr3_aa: ASRKREGEQF

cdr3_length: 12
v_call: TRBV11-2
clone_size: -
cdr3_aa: ASSLTIDSYEQY

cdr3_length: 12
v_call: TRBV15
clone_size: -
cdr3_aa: ATSIRPGGREQF

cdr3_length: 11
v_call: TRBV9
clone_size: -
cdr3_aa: ASSVISTDTQY

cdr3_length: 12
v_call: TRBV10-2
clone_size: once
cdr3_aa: ASTERVGATEAF

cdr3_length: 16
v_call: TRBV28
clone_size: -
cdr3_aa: ASSLGGQGAGYNSPLH

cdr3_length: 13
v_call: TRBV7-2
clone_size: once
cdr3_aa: ASSNSQGRQETQY

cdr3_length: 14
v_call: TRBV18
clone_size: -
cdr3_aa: ASSPLAGPSSYEQY

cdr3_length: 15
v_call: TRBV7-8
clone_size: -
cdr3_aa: ASSSGLAGSLYNEQF

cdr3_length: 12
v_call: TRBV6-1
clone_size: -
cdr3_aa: ASSEAGFLYEQY

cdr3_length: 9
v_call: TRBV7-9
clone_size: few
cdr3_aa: ASSATVGLY

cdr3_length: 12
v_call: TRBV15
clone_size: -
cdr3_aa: ATSRDYSNQPQH

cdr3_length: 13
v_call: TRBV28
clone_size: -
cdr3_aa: ASNSRGGLTDTQY

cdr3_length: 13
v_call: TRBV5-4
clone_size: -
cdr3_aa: ASSQGQGMYYEQY

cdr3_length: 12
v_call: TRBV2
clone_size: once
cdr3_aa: ASSERGAGYGYT

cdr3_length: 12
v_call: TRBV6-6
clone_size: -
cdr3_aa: ASSYFPVNEKLF

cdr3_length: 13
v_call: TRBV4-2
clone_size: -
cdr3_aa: ASSPQGSGRVEQF

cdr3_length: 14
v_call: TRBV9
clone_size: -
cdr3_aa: ASSTRTGEETGELF

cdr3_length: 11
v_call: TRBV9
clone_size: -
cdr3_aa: ASSSGPSGELF

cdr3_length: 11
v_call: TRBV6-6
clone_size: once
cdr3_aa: ASSEGTAYEQY

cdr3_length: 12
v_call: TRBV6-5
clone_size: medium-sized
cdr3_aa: ASQGKRGPYEQY

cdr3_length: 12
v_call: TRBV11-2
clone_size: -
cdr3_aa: ASSLARNTGELF

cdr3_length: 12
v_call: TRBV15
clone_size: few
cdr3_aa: ATSRGAHGSQQY

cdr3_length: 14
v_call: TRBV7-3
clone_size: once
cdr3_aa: ASSPRTGPADTEAF